What follows are 24 T cell receptor beta chains derived from one specimen sequenced in a study of blood T cell repertoires in COVID-19. Profiling relied on immunoSEQ multiplex PCR, and the TCRdb table lists in-frame clones only, not all of them. This sample has approximately 140,000 clones; about 83% occur once, and the top ten carry 1.6%. Material for sequencing was peripheral blood. All receptors derive from a human donor in a cohort sampled during active COVID-19.

The J gene is TRBJ2-1, the V gene TRBV5-1; 9 bases align to TRBD2. The CDR3 extends over 16 amino acids. The germline V gene has CDR1 SGHRS and CDR2 YFSETQ. The trim removed 3 bases at V and 8 bases at J, leaving 12 bases unmatched. CDR3 region: CASSSAVSGRLDEQFF. The CDR3 DNA reads as TGCGCCAGCAGCTCGGCGGTGAGCGGGAGGTTGGATGAGCAGTTCTTC. The variable domain in full, completed from reference TRBV5-1 and TRBJ2-1, reads KAGVTQTPRYLIKTRGQQVTLSCSPISGHRSVSWYQQTPGQGLQFLFEYFSETQRNKGNFPGRFSGRQFSNSRSEMNVSTLELGDSALYLCASSSAVSGRLDEQFFGPGTRLTVL.

The CDR3 nucleotides are TGCAGTGCTAGTCTCCAGGGGGTCCAAGAGACCCAGTACTTC. Protein: CSASLQGVQETQYF. The V gene is TRBV20-1, the J gene TRBJ2-5; 7 bases map to TRBD1. Germline CDR1 reads DFQATT; CDR2 reads SNEGSKA (reference sequence). Trimming took 3 bases from V and 1 from J; bases not matched to a gene: 5. CDR3 length equals 14 residues.

This chain connects TRBV12-5 to TRBJ1-1; the D gene is possibly TRBD1 (5 bases). The CDR3 extends over 13 amino acids. Trimming stripped 6 bases from V and 3 bases from J, with 11 bases between. CDR1 and CDR2 from the germline V gene are LGHNT and FRNRAP. CDR3 region: CASGQGDYTEAFF. The DNA of the CDR3 is TGTGCTAGTGGCCAAGGGGATTACACTGAAGCTTTCTTT.

The chain employs TRBV6-1 and TRBJ1-6; tentatively, D is TRBD1 (5 bases). CDR3 length: 15 residues. The V end lost 1 base, the J end lost 7 bases, and 11 bases lay between the germline ends. Germline values: CDR1 MNHNS, CDR2 SASEGT. CDR3 amino acids: CASSEVRGGNSPLHF. DNA of the CDR3: TGTGCCAGCAGTGAAGTACGGGGGGGAAATTCACCCCTCCACTTT.

The chain recombines TRBV5-1 with TRBJ1-3, with TRBD1 matching 9 bases. The CDR3 sequence is 14 residues long. The V segment lost 3 bases and the J segment 8 bases; nucleotides outside the gene matches: 6. Germline CDR1 reads SGHRS; CDR2 reads YFSETQ. DNA for the CDR3: TGCGCCAGCAGCTCGGGACAGGGTAGCGACACCATATATTTT. Protein product: CASSSGQGSDTIYF.

This chain links TRBV6-5 with TRBJ1-2; maybe TRBD1 (6 bases). From germline, CDR1 is MNHEY and CDR2 SVGAGI. Deletions cut 6 bases from V and 4 bases from J, with 9 bases between. The CDR3 is 12 amino acids. The chain's CDR3 is CASRAGVYGYTF. The DNA of the CDR3 is TGTGCCAGCAGAGCAGGGGTCTATGGCTACACCTTC.

The chain combines TRBV6-1 with TRBJ1-2, with D maybe TRBD1 (5 bases). Germline CDR1 reads MNHNS; CDR2 reads SASEGT. Trimming cost V 7 bases and J 8 bases, with 14 bases left between them. The CDR3 runs to 12 residues. The CDR3 is CASTQGTWGYTF. In DNA form, the CDR3 reads TGTGCCAGCACCCAAGGGACTTGGGGCTACACCTTC.

The chain combines TRBV10-1 with TRBJ1-1; perhaps TRBD1 as D (5 bases). CDR3 length equals 15 residues. Per the germline V gene, CDR1 is WNHNN and CDR2 is SYGVQD (reference sequence). Trimming shortened V by 4 bases and J by 1 base, and 13 bases separated the two germline ends. The CDR3 coding sequence is TGCGCCAGCAGTGTTGACAGTTCCCCGAACACTGAAGCTTTCTTT. Translated: CASSVDSSPNTEAFF.

The chain recombines TRBV6-5 with TRBJ2-7; no reliable D call. V was shortened by 8 bases and J by 5 bases, with 16 bases between the two germline ends. This CDR3 comprises 13 residues. Looked up from germline, CDR1 is MNHEY and CDR2 is SVGAGI. The CDR3 DNA is TGTGCCAGCTCCCTGGGTACTCGGGACGAGCAGTACTTC. It encodes CASSLGTRDEQYF.

The genes are TRBV7-3 and TRBJ2-1, with D unclear. The CDR3 sequence is 13 residues long. CDR1 SGHTA and CDR2 FQGTGA come from the germline V gene. Trimming removed 5 bases from V and 6 bases from J, with 11 bases in between. The CDR3 nucleotides read TGTGCCAGCAGCCCTTTAGGAGTCAATGAGCAGTTCTTC. Translation gives CASSPLGVNEQFF.

The rearrangement uses TRBV11-2 and TRBJ2-3, with unresolved D. There are 16 residues in the CDR3. The germline V gene has CDR1 SGHAT and CDR2 FQNNGV. V lost 0 bases to trimming and J lost 2 bases, with 12 bases between them. CDR3 DNA sequence: TGTGCCAGCAGCTTAGACTCGGTCGTTCTCACAGATACGCAGTATTTT. Amino acids: CASSLDSVVLTDTQYF.

The genes are TRBV9 and TRBJ2-5; TRBD1 aligns across 9 bases. CDR3 length equals 17 residues. The germline CDR1 and CDR2 sequences are SGDLS and YYNGEE. Trimming took 3 bases from V and 1 from J; bases not matched to a gene: 10. CDR3: CASSERTGATPQETQYF. CDR3 sequence (DNA): TGTGCCAGCAGCGAAAGGACAGGGGCTACACCCCAAGAGACCCAGTACTTC.

This clone was recorded once. The chain joins TRBV6-6 to TRBJ2-1; D unresolved. V was shortened by 0 bases and J by 6 bases, with 6 bases between the two germline ends. The length of the CDR3 is 13 residues. The germline V gene encodes CDR1 MNHNY and CDR2 SVGAGI (reference sequence). The chain's CDR3 is CASSYSEPNEQFF. CDR3 bases: TGTGCCAGCAGTTACTCGGAGCCCAATGAGCAGTTCTTC.

The chain links TRBV7-9 to TRBJ1-2, with TRBD1 matching 8 bases. Germline V gives CDR1 SEHNR, CDR2 FQNEAQ (reference sequence). The V and J ends lost 7 bases and 4 bases, in that order; junction bases with no gene match: 8. The CDR3 is 14 residues long. CDR3 in amino acids: CASNPGTGFYGYTF. CDR3 DNA sequence: TGTGCCAGCAACCCGGGGACAGGTTTCTATGGCTACACCTTC.

The chain carries TRBV5-4 and TRBJ2-1; D gene ambiguous. CDR1 and CDR2 (germline): SGHNT, YYREEE (reference sequence). V lost 0 bases and J 1 base, leaving 8 bases between the germline ends. This CDR3 contains 15 residues. CDR3 loop: CASSLDFPSYNEQFF. The DNA for the CDR3 is TGTGCCAGCAGCTTGGATTTTCCATCCTACAATGAGCAGTTCTTC.

The V and J genes are TRBV9 and TRBJ2-3, with unresolved D. The V end was cut by 0 bases, the J end by 5 bases, with 7 bases between. The CDR3 is 13 residues long. Germline assignment: CDR1 SGDLS and CDR2 YYNGEE. The CDR3 DNA follows: TGTGCCAGCAGCGTAGCTAAGAAAGATACGCAGTATTTT. Translating it yields CASSVAKKDTQYF.

This clone was seen a handful of times. The chain combines TRBV12-5 with TRBJ2-7; TRBD2 matches 8 bases. V lost 1 base, J lost 3 bases, and 11 bases stayed unmatched. This CDR3 has 17 amino acids. Germline loops: CDR1 LGHNT, CDR2 FRNRAP. CDR3 region: CASGLERLRRGVYEQYF. CDR3 nucleotides: TGTGCTAGTGGTTTGGAGCGTCTACGGCGGGGGGTCTACGAGCAGTACTTC.

This clone has a handful of counts. This chain joins TRBV5-4 and TRBJ2-2, with TRBD1 matching 8 bases. The J segment lost 6 bases and the V segment lost 3 bases, leaving 7 bases of the junction unmatched. The CDR3 totals 15 residues. CDR1 SGHNT and CDR2 YYREEE come from the germline V gene (reference sequence). CDR3 bases: TGTGCCAGCAGCTCGGACAGGGCGGCGGCCGGGGAGCTGTTTTTT. Amino acid sequence: CASSSDRAAAGELFF.

This chain joins TRBV7-9 and TRBJ2-7; the D gene is possibly TRBD2 (5 bases). Germline lookup yields CDR1 SEHNR and CDR2 FQNEAQ (reference sequence). CDR3 length: 18 residues. Trimming removed 4 bases from V and 7 bases from J, with 29 bases in between. CDR3 sequence reads: CASSSNDPSRGAWEEQYF. The CDR3 nucleotides are TGTGCCAGCAGCTCCAATGACCCTAGCCGGGGAGCCTGGGAGGAGCAGTACTTC.

V is TRBV7-2 and J is TRBJ2-7; perhaps TRBD2 as D (5 bases). Deletions cut 8 bases from V and 6 bases from J, with 17 bases between. This CDR3 region has 13 residues. Per germline, CDR1 SGHTA and CDR2 FQGNSA. The CDR3 sequence: CASSDYLHAEQYF. The CDR3 DNA is TGTGCCAGCTCCGACTACCTCCATGCCGAGCAGTACTTC.

V and J are TRBV19 and TRBJ2-5, with 13 bases aligning to TRBD2. Per the germline V gene, CDR1 is LNHDA and CDR2 is SQIVND (reference sequence). The CDR3 has 18 amino acids. V shed 0 bases, J shed 5 bases, and the junction held 9 bases outside the gene matches. The CDR3 coding sequence is TGTGCCAGTAGTATAGAAGGTGGACTAGCGGGAGTGCTGGAGACCCAGTACTTC. Protein sequence: CASSIEGGLAGVLETQYF.

The rearrangement uses TRBV28 and TRBJ2-4, with 8 nucleotides matching TRBD1. Germline values: CDR1 MDHEN, CDR2 SYDVKM. V shed 5 bases, J shed 0 bases, and the junction held 30 bases outside the gene matches. The CDR3 runs to 24 residues. The CDR3 loop reads CASSQTPGQAWDSQFKLAKNIQYF. DNA of the CDR3: TGTGCCAGCAGTCAAACCCCGGGACAGGCATGGGACTCTCAATTTAAATTAGCCAAAAACATTCAGTACTTC.

The chain uses TRBV9 and TRBJ1-6; D is possibly TRBD1 (5 bases). The germline V gene has CDR1 SGDLS and CDR2 YYNGEE. This CDR3 has 16 residues. The V end lost 3 bases, the J end lost 4 bases, and 14 bases lay between the germline ends. DNA for the CDR3: TGTGCCAGCAGCGGCGGGGACCTGATGTATAATTCACCCCTCCACTTT. It specifies CASSGGDLMYNSPLHF.

The chain employs TRBV5-5 and TRBJ2-1; a possible D gene is TRBD2 (6 bases). The V gene's germline CDR1 is SGHKS and CDR2 YYEKEE (reference sequence). Trimming took off 3 bases at V and 7 bases at J, with 23 bases between the two ends. The CDR3 totals 17 residues. CDR3 sequence (DNA): TGTGCCAGCAGCTGGGGGGACCCTCGGAGGGTCAGGAATGAGCAGTTCTTC. Residues: CASSWGDPRRVRNEQFF. The full variable domain, with the rest looked up from reference TRBV5-5 and TRBJ2-1, is DAGVTQSPTHLIKTRGQQVTLRCSPISGHKSVSWYQQVLGQGPQFIFQYYEKEERGRGNFPDRFSARQFPNYSSELNVNALLLGDSALYLCASSWGDPRRVRNEQFFGPGTRLTVL.